The 3 T cell receptor beta chains below all came from one sample that was sequenced in a study of T cells expressing NK-cell markers. No DNA is given; TCRdb re-called the 5' RACE reads and lists each CDR3 protein once. The sample holds fewer than 400,000 distinct CDR3 sequences. Sequenced: blood T cells: a sorted CD56 or NKG2C T cell subset, CD4+ or CD8+ T cells, or bulk PBMC T cells (not recorded which). The receptors come from a woman aged 50 to 60 in good health.

The chain combines TRBV27 with TRBJ2-1; no DNA is available, so the TRBD2 call from TCRdb remains unchecked. The CDR3 loop spans 17 amino acids. From germline, CDR1 is MNHEY and CDR2 SMNVEV (reference sequence). The CDR3: CASNHTPRREGLGEQFF.

V usage is TRBV29-1 and J usage is TRBJ2-5. This CDR3 region has 12 residues. Germline CDR1 reads SQVTM; CDR2 reads ANQGSEA. CDR3 protein: CSVAKGQETQYF.

The chain employs TRBV4-1 and TRBJ2-4; TCRdb proposes TRBD2, but this gene call is untestable without DNA. Germline V CDR1 and CDR2: MGHRA, YSYEKL. The CDR3 totals 15 residues. Here the CDR3 reads CASSQVSGSLDIQYF.